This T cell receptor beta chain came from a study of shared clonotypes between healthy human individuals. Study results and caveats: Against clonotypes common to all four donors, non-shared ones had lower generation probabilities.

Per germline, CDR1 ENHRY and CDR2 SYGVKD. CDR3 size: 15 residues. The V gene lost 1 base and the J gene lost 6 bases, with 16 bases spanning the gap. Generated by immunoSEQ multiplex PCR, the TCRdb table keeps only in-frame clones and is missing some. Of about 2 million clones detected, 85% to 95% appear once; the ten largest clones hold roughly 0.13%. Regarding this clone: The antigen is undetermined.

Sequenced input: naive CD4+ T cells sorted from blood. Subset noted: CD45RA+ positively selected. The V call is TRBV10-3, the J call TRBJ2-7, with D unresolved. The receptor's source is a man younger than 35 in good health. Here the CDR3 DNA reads TGTGCCATCAGTGAGTTCGTAGATCGGGTCTCCGAGCAGTACTTC. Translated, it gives CAISEFVDRVSEQYF.